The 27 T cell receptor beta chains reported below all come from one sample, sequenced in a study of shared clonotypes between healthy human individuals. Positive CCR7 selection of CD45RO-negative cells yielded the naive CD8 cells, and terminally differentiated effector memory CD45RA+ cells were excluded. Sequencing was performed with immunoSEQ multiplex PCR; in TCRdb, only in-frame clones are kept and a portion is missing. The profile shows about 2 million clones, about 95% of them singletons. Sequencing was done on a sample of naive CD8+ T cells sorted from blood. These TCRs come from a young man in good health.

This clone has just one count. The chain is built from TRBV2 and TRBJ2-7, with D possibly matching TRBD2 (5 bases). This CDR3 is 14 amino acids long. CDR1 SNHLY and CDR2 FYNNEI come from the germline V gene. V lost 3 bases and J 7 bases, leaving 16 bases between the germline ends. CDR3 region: CASSDRKGVSEQYF. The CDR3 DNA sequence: TGTGCCAGCAGTGACCGGAAGGGAGTGAGTGAGCAGTACTTC. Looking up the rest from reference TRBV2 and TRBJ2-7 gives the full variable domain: EPEVTQTPSHQVTQMGQEVILRCVPISNHLYFYWYRQILGQKVEFLVSFYNNEISEKSEIFDDQFSVERPDGSNFTLKIRSTKLEDSAMYFCASSDRKGVSEQYFGPGTRLTVT.

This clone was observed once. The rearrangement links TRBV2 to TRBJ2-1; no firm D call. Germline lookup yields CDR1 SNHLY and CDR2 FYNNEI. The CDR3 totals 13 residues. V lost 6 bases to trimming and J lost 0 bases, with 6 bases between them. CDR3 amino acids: CASRFGSYNEQFF. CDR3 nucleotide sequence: TGTGCCAGCAGGTTCGGCTCCTACAATGAGCAGTTCTTC.

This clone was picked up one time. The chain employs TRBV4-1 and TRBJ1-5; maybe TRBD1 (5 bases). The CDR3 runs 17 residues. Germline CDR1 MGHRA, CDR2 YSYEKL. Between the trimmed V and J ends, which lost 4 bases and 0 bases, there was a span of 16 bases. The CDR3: CASSPSGGDYSNQPQHF. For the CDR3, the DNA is TGCGCCAGCAGCCCGTCTGGGGGGGATTATAGCAATCAGCCCCAGCATTTT.

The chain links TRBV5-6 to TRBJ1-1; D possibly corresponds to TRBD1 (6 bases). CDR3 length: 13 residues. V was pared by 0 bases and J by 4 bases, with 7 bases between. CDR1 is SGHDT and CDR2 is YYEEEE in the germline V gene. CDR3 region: CASSLGGRTEAFF. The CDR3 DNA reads TGTGCCAGCAGCTTGGGGGGGCGCACTGAAGCTTTCTTT.

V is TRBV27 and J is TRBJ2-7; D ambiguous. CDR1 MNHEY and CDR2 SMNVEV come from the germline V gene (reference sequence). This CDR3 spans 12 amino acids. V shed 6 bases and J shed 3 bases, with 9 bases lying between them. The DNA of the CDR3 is TGTGCCAGCAGGAATGGGTTCTACGAGCAGTACTTC. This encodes CASRNGFYEQYF.

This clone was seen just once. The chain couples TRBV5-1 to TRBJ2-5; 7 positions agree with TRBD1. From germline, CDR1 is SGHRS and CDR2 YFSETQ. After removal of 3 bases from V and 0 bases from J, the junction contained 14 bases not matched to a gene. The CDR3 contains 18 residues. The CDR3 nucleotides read TGCGCCAGCAGCTCTTATTATTACAGGGGCGATTACCAAGAGACCCAGTACTTC. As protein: CASSSYYYRGDYQETQYF.

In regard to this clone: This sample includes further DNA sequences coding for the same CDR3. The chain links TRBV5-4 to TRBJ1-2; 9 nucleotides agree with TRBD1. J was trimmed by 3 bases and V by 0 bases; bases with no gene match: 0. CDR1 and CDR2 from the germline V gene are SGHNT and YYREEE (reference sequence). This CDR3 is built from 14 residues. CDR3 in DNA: TGTGCCAGCAGCTTGGGACAGGGGGACTATGGCTACACCTTC. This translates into CASSLGQGDYGYTF.

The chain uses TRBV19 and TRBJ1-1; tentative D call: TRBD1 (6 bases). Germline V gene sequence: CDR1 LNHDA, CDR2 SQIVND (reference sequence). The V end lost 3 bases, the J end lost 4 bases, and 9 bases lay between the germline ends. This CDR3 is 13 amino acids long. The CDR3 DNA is TGTGCCAGTAGTATGCAGGGGTCCACTGAAGCTTTCTTT. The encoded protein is CASSMQGSTEAFF.

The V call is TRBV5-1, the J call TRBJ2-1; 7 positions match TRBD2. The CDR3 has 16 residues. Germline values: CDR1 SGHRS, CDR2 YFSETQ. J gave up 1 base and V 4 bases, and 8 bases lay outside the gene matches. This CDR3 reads CASSPMWEGSYNEQFF. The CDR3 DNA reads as TGCGCCAGCAGCCCAATGTGGGAGGGGTCCTACAATGAGCAGTTCTTC.

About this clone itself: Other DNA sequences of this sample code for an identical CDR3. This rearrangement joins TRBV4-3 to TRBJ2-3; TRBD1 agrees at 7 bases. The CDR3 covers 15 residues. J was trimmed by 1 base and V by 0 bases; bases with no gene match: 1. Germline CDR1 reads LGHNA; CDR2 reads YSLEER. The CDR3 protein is CASSQDRGRTDTQYF. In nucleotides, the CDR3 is TGCGCCAGCAGCCAAGATAGGGGGCGCACAGATACGCAGTATTTT.

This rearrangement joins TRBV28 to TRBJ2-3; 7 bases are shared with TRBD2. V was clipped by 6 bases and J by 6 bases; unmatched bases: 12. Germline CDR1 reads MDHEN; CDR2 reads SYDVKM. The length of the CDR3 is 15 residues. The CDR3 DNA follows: TGTGCCAGCAGCCTCGGGACTACAACGTTGGATACGCAGTATTTT. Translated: CASSLGTTTLDTQYF.

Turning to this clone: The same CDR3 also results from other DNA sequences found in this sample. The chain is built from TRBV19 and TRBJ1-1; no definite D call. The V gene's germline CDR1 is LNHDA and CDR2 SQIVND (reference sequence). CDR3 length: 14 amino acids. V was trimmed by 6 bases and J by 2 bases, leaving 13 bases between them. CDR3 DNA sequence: TGTGCCAGTAGCCTCGGAACCGGAAACACTGAAGCTTTCTTT. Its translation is CASSLGTGNTEAFF.

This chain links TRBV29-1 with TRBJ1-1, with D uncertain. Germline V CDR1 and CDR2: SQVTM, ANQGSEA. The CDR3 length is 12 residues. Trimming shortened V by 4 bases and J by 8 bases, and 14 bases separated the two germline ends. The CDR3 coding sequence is TGCAGCGTTGGAGGTGGAGGTGTCGAAGCTTTCTTT. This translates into CSVGGGGVEAFF.

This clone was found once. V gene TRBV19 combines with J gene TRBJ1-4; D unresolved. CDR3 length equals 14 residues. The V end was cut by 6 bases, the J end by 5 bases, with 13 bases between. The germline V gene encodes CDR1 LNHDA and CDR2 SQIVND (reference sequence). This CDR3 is CASSPRDLNEKLFF. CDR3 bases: TGTGCCAGTAGCCCTCGAGACCTAAATGAAAAACTGTTTTTT.

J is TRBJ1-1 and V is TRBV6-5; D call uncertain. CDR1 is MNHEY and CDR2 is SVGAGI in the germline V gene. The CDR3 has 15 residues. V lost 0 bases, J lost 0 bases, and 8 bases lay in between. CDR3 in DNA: TGTGCCAGCAGTTACTCGAATGGACTGAACACTGAAGCTTTCTTT. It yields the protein CASSYSNGLNTEAFF.

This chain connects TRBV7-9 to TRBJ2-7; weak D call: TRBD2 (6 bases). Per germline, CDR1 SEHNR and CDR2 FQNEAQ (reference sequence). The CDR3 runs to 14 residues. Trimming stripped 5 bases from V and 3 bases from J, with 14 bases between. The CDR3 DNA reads TGTGCCAGCAGCCCCAGCGGGCTATTCTACGAGCAGTACTTC. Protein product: CASSPSGLFYEQYF. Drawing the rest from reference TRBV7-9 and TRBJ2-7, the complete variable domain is DTGVSQNPRHKITKRGQNVTFRCDPISEHNRLYWYRQTLGQGPEFLTYFQNEAQLEKSRLLSDRFSAERPKGSFSTLEIQRTEQGDSAMYLCASSPSGLFYEQYFGPGTRLTVT.

CDR3 sequence (DNA): TGTGCCAGCAGTAACAGACAGGGGGCCTTCAATGGGCAGTACTTC. It specifies CASSNRQGAFNGQYF. The rearrangement uses TRBV25-1 and TRBJ2-7; 10 bases agree with TRBD1. CDR1 and CDR2 (germline): MGHDK, SYGVNS. V was pared by 5 bases and J by 9 bases, with 13 bases of the junction left unmatched. The CDR3 totals 15 residues.

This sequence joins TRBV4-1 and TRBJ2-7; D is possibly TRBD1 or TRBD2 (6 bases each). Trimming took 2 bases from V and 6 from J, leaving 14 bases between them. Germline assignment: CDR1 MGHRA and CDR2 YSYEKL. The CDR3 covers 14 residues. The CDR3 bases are TGCGCCAGCAGCCAAATTCGGACAGCGGGCGAGCAGTACTTC. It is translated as CASSQIRTAGEQYF.

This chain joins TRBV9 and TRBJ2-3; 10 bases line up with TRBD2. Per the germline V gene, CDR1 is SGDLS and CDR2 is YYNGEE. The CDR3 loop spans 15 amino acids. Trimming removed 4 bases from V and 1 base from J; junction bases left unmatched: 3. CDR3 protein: CASSFGTSGTDTQYF. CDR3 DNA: TGTGCCAGCAGCTTCGGGACTAGCGGCACAGATACGCAGTATTTT.

The CDR3 region has the DNA TGTGCCAGCAGTTACTCTAGCGGGGTAAACAATGAGCAGTTCTTC. It is translated as CASSYSSGVNNEQFF. This rearrangement joins TRBV6-5 to TRBJ2-1; TRBD2 matches 8 bases. The germline V gene encodes CDR1 MNHEY and CDR2 SVGAGI. The CDR3 has 15 residues. V shed 0 bases, J shed 5 bases, and the junction held 3 bases outside the gene matches.

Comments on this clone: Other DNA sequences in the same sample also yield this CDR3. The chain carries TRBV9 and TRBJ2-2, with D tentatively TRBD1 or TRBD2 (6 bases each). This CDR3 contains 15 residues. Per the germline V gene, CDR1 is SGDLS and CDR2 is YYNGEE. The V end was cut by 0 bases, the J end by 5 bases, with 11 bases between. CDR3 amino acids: CASSVAGGGTGELFF. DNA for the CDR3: TGTGCCAGCAGCGTAGCCGGGGGCGGGACCGGGGAGCTGTTTTTT.

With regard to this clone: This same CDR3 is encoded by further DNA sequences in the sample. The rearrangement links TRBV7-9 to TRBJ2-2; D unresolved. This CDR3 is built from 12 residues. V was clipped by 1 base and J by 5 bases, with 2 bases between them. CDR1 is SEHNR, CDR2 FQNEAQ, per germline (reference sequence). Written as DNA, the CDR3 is TGTGCCAGCAGCTTAGTGACCGGGGAGCTGTTTTTT. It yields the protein CASSLVTGELFF.

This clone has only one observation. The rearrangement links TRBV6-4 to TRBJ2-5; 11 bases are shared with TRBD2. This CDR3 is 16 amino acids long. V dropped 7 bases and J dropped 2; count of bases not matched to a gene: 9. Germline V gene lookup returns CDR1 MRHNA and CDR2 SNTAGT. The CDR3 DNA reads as TGTGCCAGCATAAGACTAGCGGGGAAGTTTCAAGAGACCCAGTACTTC. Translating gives CASIRLAGKFQETQYF.

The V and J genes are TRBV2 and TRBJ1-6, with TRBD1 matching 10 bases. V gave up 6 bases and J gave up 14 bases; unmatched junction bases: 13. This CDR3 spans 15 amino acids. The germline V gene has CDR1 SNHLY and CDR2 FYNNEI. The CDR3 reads CASSPPGQGSIALHF. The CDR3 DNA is TGTGCCAGCAGCCCCCCGGGACAGGGGTCCATCGCCCTCCACTTT.

This CDR3 is CASSEENGPEAFF. The DNA of the CDR3 is TGTGCCAGCAGTGAGGAGAACGGCCCTGAAGCTTTCTTT. The V gene is TRBV2, the J gene TRBJ1-1; the D is unclear. The CDR3 contains 13 residues. Germline-derived CDR1 and CDR2 are SNHLY and FYNNEI. Deletions cut 3 bases from V and 6 bases from J, with 11 bases between.

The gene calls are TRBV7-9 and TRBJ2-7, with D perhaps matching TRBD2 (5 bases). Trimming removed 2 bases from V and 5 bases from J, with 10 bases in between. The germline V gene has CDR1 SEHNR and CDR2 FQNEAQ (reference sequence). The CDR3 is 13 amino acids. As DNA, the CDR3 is TGTGCCAGCAGCTTACTAGCAACGGACGAGCAGTACTTC. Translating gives CASSLLATDEQYF.

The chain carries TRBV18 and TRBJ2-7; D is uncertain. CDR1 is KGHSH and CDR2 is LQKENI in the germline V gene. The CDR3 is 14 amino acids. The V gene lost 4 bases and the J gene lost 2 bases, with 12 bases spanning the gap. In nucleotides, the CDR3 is TGTGCCAGCTCACTCTCGGACGAAGCCTACGAGCAGTACTTC. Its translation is CASSLSDEAYEQYF. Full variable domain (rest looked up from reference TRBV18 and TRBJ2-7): NAGVMQNPRHLVRRRGQEARLRCSPMKGHSHVYWYRQLPEEGLKFMVYLQKENIIDESGMPKERFSAEFPKEGPSILRIQQVVRGDSAAYFCASSLSDEAYEQYFGPGTRLTVT.